This T cell receptor beta chain is from a study of T cell repertoires in cytomegalovirus infection. For the study at large: Public TCR beta signatures provided an indication of both CMV infection and a matching HLA type.

CDR3 length equals 15 residues. The V gene's germline CDR1 is SGHAT and CDR2 FQDESV (reference sequence). V shed 4 bases and J 1 base; nucleotides not matched to a gene: 4. In this sample, this clonotype turned up many times. As yet, its antigen is unknown. One entry per CDR3 protein, called by TCRdb with MiXCR from the reads. The sample shows about 490,000 distinct CDR3 sequences, roughly 12% of them seen only once. Study-wide points: Cumulative public TCR beta family frequency identified CMV carriers with the relevant HLA.

The chain has TRBV11-1 and TRBJ2-1; TRBD2 matches at 7 bases. Sequences were obtained from PBMCs. This TCR derives from a human donor in good health (CMV status not recorded). Some clones in this sample may be carry-over from other donors' samples. CDR3 region: CASSSQGLSYNEQFF. The CDR3 region has the DNA TGTGCCAGCAGCTCTCAGGGACTATCCTACAATGAGCAGTTCTTC.